The rows below give T cell receptor beta chains drawn from one sample of a study of long-term antiretroviral therapy in people with HIV. Sequencing was performed with immunoSEQ multiplex PCR; in TCRdb, only in-frame clones are kept and a portion is missing. Of more than 25,000 clones in the sample, 93% were seen once. Specimen: unsorted PBMCs, collected less than 6.8 years after starting antiretroviral therapy. These receptors were taken from a woman aged 40 to 50 with HIV. The CDR3 runs from the conserved cysteine through the conserved F or W. A D gene is named only where the DNA matches it firmly. A row's size may be missing; if present it is once, few, many or a size class.

cdr3_nt: TGTGCCAGCAGCCCTATGGGGGGTAACACTGAAGCTTTCTTT
cdr3_aa: CASSPMGGNTEAFF
d_call: NA
v_call: TRBV7-2
j_call: TRBJ1-1
clone_size: once

cdr3_nt: TGTGCCAGCACGGCTAGCGGGGGGCGGCAAGAGACCCAGTACTTC
cdr3_aa: CASTASGGRQETQYF
d_call: TRBD2
v_call: TRBV11-2
j_call: TRBJ2-5
clone_size: NA

cdr3_nt: TGCGCCAGCAGTGTTGACAGTTGGGACTATGGCTACACCTTC
cdr3_aa: CASSVDSWDYGYTF
d_call: NA
v_call: TRBV10-2
j_call: TRBJ1-2
clone_size: NA

cdr3_nt: TGTGCCAGCAGCGTTGGACTATTCAGAGATACGCAGTATTTT
cdr3_aa: CASSVGLFRDTQYF
d_call: NA
v_call: TRBV7-2
j_call: TRBJ2-3
clone_size: few

cdr3_nt: TGTGCCAGCAGCCCCCGGGGTGTCTACGAGCAGTACTTC
cdr3_aa: CASSPRGVYEQYF
d_call: NA
v_call: TRBV7-9
j_call: TRBJ2-7
clone_size: NA

cdr3_nt: TGTGCCAGCAGCTTAGAACAGGGGTACACTGAAGCTTTCTTT
cdr3_aa: CASSLEQGYTEAFF
d_call: TRBD1
v_call: TRBV7-2
j_call: TRBJ1-1
clone_size: once

cdr3_nt: TGTGCCAATCCCCCCCGAGGGGGGGCCAAGGTCCAAGAGACCCAGTACTTC
cdr3_aa: CANPPRGGAKVQETQYF
d_call: NA
v_call: TRBV2
j_call: TRBJ2-5
clone_size: NA

cdr3_nt: TGTGCCAGCAGCTTATCCCGGACAGACAATGAGCAGTTCTTC
cdr3_aa: CASSLSRTDNEQFF
d_call: NA
v_call: TRBV7-2
j_call: TRBJ2-1
clone_size: NA

cdr3_nt: TGTGCCAGCTCACCGAGGACAGGGGGCTCTGGAAACACCATATATTTT
cdr3_aa: CASSPRTGGSGNTIYF
d_call: TRBD1
v_call: TRBV18
j_call: TRBJ1-3
clone_size: NA

cdr3_nt: TGTGCCAGCAGCTTAGCGGGTCGACCTGGGGAGCTGTTTTTT
cdr3_aa: CASSLAGRPGELFF
d_call: NA
v_call: TRBV7-9
j_call: TRBJ2-2
clone_size: NA

cdr3_nt: TGTGCCAGCAGCTTGGGCGGGGGAAGCAATCAGCCCCAGCATTTT
cdr3_aa: CASSLGGGSNQPQHF
d_call: NA
v_call: TRBV5-4
j_call: TRBJ1-5
clone_size: NA

cdr3_nt: TGCGCCAGCAGCACGCCGACTAGCGGGGTAGCAACGAGCTCCTACGAGCAGTACTTC
cdr3_aa: CASSTPTSGVATSSYEQYF
d_call: TRBD2
v_call: TRBV5-1
j_call: TRBJ2-7
clone_size: NA

cdr3_nt: TGTGCCAGCAGTGGGAGCTTTAGCAATCAGCCCCAGCATTTT
cdr3_aa: CASSGSFSNQPQHF
d_call: NA
v_call: TRBV2
j_call: TRBJ1-5
clone_size: NA

cdr3_nt: TGTGCCAGCAGTTCGAGAAACTATGGCTACACCTTC
cdr3_aa: CASSSRNYGYTF
d_call: NA
v_call: TRBV27
j_call: TRBJ1-2
clone_size: NA

cdr3_nt: TGTGCCAGCAGTGAGGGCAGGGGAGTAGGACAGCCCCAGCATTTT
cdr3_aa: CASSEGRGVGQPQHF
d_call: NA
v_call: TRBV2
j_call: TRBJ1-5
clone_size: NA

cdr3_nt: TGTGCCAGCAGTTTAAGCCCTCAGACAGGATTGTTCAAAAACATTCAGTACTTC
cdr3_aa: CASSLSPQTGLFKNIQYF
d_call: NA
v_call: TRBV27
j_call: TRBJ2-4
clone_size: NA

cdr3_nt: TGCGCCAGCAGCCAAGGGGTTGCTAACTATGGCTACACCTTC
cdr3_aa: CASSQGVANYGYTF
d_call: NA
v_call: TRBV4-3
j_call: TRBJ1-2
clone_size: NA

cdr3_nt: TGTGCCAGCAGCGCTGCGGGGGGCTTAACCTCCTACAATGAGCAGTTCTTC
cdr3_aa: CASSAAGGLTSYNEQFF
d_call: TRBD2
v_call: TRBV9
j_call: TRBJ2-1
clone_size: NA

cdr3_nt: TGTGCCAGCAGCCCAGAAATCGATTCACCCCTCCACTTT
cdr3_aa: CASSPEIDSPLHF
d_call: NA
v_call: TRBV7-6
j_call: TRBJ1-6
clone_size: NA

cdr3_nt: TGTGCCAGCAGGGGCGACACCTCCACCGGGGAGCTGTTTTTT
cdr3_aa: CASRGDTSTGELFF
d_call: NA
v_call: TRBV6-5
j_call: TRBJ2-2
clone_size: NA

cdr3_nt: TGTGCCAGCAGCAACGGGCGCACTCTAGGAAACACCATATATTTT
cdr3_aa: CASSNGRTLGNTIYF
d_call: NA
v_call: TRBV11-2
j_call: TRBJ1-3
clone_size: NA

cdr3_nt: TGTGCCAGCAGTTGGAAGGCTCGGACAGCTATGGACTACAATGAGCAGTTCTTC
cdr3_aa: CASSWKARTAMDYNEQFF
d_call: NA
v_call: TRBV27
j_call: TRBJ2-1
clone_size: once

cdr3_nt: TGTGCCAGCAGGCTTTGGGGGCTCGAGCAGTACTTC
cdr3_aa: CASRLWGLEQYF
d_call: NA
v_call: TRBV7-9
j_call: TRBJ2-7
clone_size: NA

cdr3_nt: TGTGCCAGCAGCTTAGATGCAACTAATGAAAAACTGTTTTTT
cdr3_aa: CASSLDATNEKLFF
d_call: NA
v_call: TRBV7-2
j_call: TRBJ1-4
clone_size: once

cdr3_nt: TGCAGCGTTGCCCCTCCAGGACAGGGGGAGTACTTC
cdr3_aa: CSVAPPGQGEYF
d_call: TRBD1
v_call: TRBV29-1
j_call: TRBJ2-7
clone_size: NA

cdr3_nt: TGCAGCGTTGTTTTTCTCGGACAGGGCGTAGGAAACACCATATATTTT
cdr3_aa: CSVVFLGQGVGNTIYF
d_call: TRBD1
v_call: TRBV29-1
j_call: TRBJ1-3
clone_size: NA

cdr3_nt: TGTGCCTGGAGTCCAGGAGGGGGTGGTCAGCCCCAGCATTTT
cdr3_aa: CAWSPGGGGQPQHF
d_call: NA
v_call: TRBV30
j_call: TRBJ1-5
clone_size: NA

cdr3_nt: TGCGCCAGCAGCCAAGCCGACAGGGTACTCAATGGCTACACCTTC
cdr3_aa: CASSQADRVLNGYTF
d_call: TRBD1
v_call: TRBV4-1
j_call: TRBJ1-2
clone_size: NA

cdr3_nt: TGTGCCAGCAGTTTGCGTCCGAGGGAGACCCAGTACTTC
cdr3_aa: CASSLRPRETQYF
d_call: NA
v_call: TRBV6-5
j_call: TRBJ2-5
clone_size: NA

cdr3_nt: TGTGCCAGCAGCGTACAAGACAGGGCACCTGGAAACACCATATATTTT
cdr3_aa: CASSVQDRAPGNTIYF
d_call: TRBD1
v_call: TRBV9
j_call: TRBJ1-3
clone_size: NA

cdr3_nt: TGCGCCAGCAGCCAACGCCTAGGGGTAACTAATGAAAAACTGTTTTTT
cdr3_aa: CASSQRLGVTNEKLFF
d_call: NA
v_call: TRBV4-3
j_call: TRBJ1-4
clone_size: NA